The 25 T cell receptor beta chains below all came from one sample that was sequenced in a study of shared clonotypes between healthy human individuals. Only in-frame clones appear in the TCRdb table, and some are missing; sequencing was by immunoSEQ multiplex PCR. The data contain some 2 million clones, over 85% of them singletons. Material: naive CD4+ T cells sorted from blood. The subset: CD45RA+ positively selected. The receptors originated from a man between 18 and 35 years old in good health.

V gene TRBV5-1 combines with J gene TRBJ1-5, with 8 bases fitting TRBD1. The ends lost 4 bases at V and 7 bases at J; junction bases unmatched: 13. Germline V CDR1 and CDR2: SGHRS, YFSETQ. CDR3 length: 16 residues. The chain's CDR3 is CASSKTLQGDRQPQHF. CDR3 DNA sequence: TGCGCCAGCAGCAAAACCCTACAGGGGGATCGGCAGCCCCAGCATTTT.

This chain links TRBV25-1 with TRBJ2-7, with D tentatively TRBD2 (6 bases). The germline gives CDR1 MGHDK, CDR2 SYGVNS. V gave up 1 base and J gave up 4 bases, with 17 bases separating them. This CDR3 region has 16 residues. In DNA, the CDR3 is TGTGCCAGCAGTGAATTGGGGGGTAATCACCGGTACGAGCAGTACTTC. Protein product: CASSELGGNHRYEQYF.

This chain joins TRBV18 and TRBJ2-5; 12 bases agree with TRBD1. Germline V gene lookup returns CDR1 KGHSH and CDR2 LQKENI. This CDR3 contains 14 residues. The V segment lost 3 bases and the J segment 7 bases; nucleotides outside the gene matches: 3. CDR3 region: CASSPGQGAGTQYF. CDR3 in DNA: TGTGCCAGCTCACCGGGACAGGGGGCTGGGACCCAGTACTTC.

The CDR3 is CASSGLAGLEQYF. The CDR3 coding sequence is TGTGCCAGTTCGGGACTAGCGGGACTCGAGCAGTACTTC. The chain uses TRBV7-2 and TRBJ2-7, with 13 nucleotides matching TRBD2. CDR3 length equals 13 residues. Germline lookup yields CDR1 SGHTA and CDR2 FQGNSA. J lost 6 bases, V lost 9 bases, and 5 bases had no gene match.

The gene calls are TRBV5-6 and TRBJ1-2; D is perhaps TRBD1 (5 bases). This CDR3 has 12 amino acids. CDR1 is SGHDT and CDR2 is YYEEEE in the germline V gene. Trimming removed 0 bases at V and 12 bases at J, with 12 bases between. The DNA of the CDR3 is TGTGCCAGCAGCTTGGCCGACGGGGACCACACCTTC. Protein sequence: CASSLADGDHTF.

The V gene is TRBV10-2, the J gene TRBJ2-3; 10 bases agree with TRBD2. Germline V gene data show CDR1 as WSHSY and CDR2 as SAAADI. This CDR3 comprises 14 residues. Unmatched junction bases numbered 4, after V lost 7 bases and J lost 3 bases. As DNA, the CDR3 is TGCGCCAGCACCCGAGCGGGGGGGACAGATACGCAGTATTTT. Its translation: CASTRAGGTDTQYF.

This chain joins TRBV18 and TRBJ2-1; 8 bases map to TRBD2. This CDR3 is built from 15 residues. CDR1 is KGHSH and CDR2 is LQKENI in the germline V gene. The junction had 7 bases not matched to a gene; V was cut back by 5 bases and J by 4 bases. CDR3 amino acids: CASSSGLEPYNEQFF. The CDR3 region has the DNA TGTGCCAGCTCATCGGGACTAGAACCTTACAATGAGCAGTTCTTC.

The rearrangement joins TRBV11-2 to TRBJ1-2; D uncertain. The ends were cut back, 1 base at V and 4 bases at J, with 13 bases in the middle. In germline, CDR1 is SGHAT, CDR2 FQNNGV. The CDR3 has 15 amino acids. CDR3 protein: CASSLVPSLGYGYTF. The CDR3 DNA is TGTGCCAGCAGCTTAGTGCCCAGTTTGGGCTATGGCTACACCTTC.

Worth noting for this clone: Different DNA sequences within this sample yield the same CDR3. V usage is TRBV6-5 and J usage is TRBJ1-5; TRBD1 might be the D (5 bases). Germline lookup yields CDR1 MNHEY and CDR2 SVGAGI. Between the trimmed V and J ends, which lost 2 bases and 0 bases, there was a span of 5 bases. This CDR3 spans 14 amino acids. CDR3 amino acids: CASSYGHSNQPQHF. CDR3 DNA: TGTGCCAGCAGTTACGGACATAGCAATCAGCCCCAGCATTTT.

This clone was observed once. The same CDR3 can be traced to other DNA sequences in this sample. V gene TRBV4-3 combines with J gene TRBJ2-7; 11 bases agree with TRBD2. This CDR3 spans 15 amino acids. V lost 4 bases to trimming and J lost 0 bases; unmatched junction nucleotides: 2. Germline CDR1 is LGHNA and CDR2 is YSLEER. CDR3 nucleotides: TGCGCCAGCAGCCGAGGGACTAGCGGCTCCTACGAGCAGTACTTC. Amino acids: CASSRGTSGSYEQYF.

The chain carries TRBV9 and TRBJ2-2; 7 bases map to TRBD1. The CDR3 runs to 15 residues. J lost 5 bases, V lost 4 bases, and 8 bases had no gene match. Germline V gene sequence: CDR1 SGDLS, CDR2 YYNGEE. The CDR3, as DNA: TGTGCCAGCAGCCTAGACAGGGTTGAGACCGGGGAGCTGTTTTTT. This codes for CASSLDRVETGELFF.

The chain combines TRBV27 with TRBJ1-2; TRBD1 matches 9 bases. The ends lost 2 bases at V and 5 bases at J; junction bases unmatched: 3. The CDR3 has 14 amino acids. The germline V gene has CDR1 MNHEY and CDR2 SMNVEV (reference sequence). CDR3 sequence: CASSLGGQGYGYTF. The DNA for the CDR3 is TGTGCCAGCAGTTTAGGGGGACAGGGATATGGCTACACCTTC.

The chain carries TRBV18 and TRBJ2-3; 9 bases align to TRBD2. Germline values: CDR1 KGHSH, CDR2 LQKENI. J gave up 5 bases and V 1 base, and 4 bases lay outside the gene matches. The CDR3 sequence is 15 residues long. For the CDR3, the DNA is TGTGCCAGCTCACCACTAGCGGGAGCTGGAGATACGCAGTATTTT. This encodes CASSPLAGAGDTQYF. Using reference TRBV18 and TRBJ2-3 for the parts outside the CDR3, the full variable domain is NAGVMQNPRHLVRRRGQEARLRCSPMKGHSHVYWYRQLPEEGLKFMVYLQKENIIDESGMPKERFSAEFPKEGPSILRIQQVVRGDSAAYFCASSPLAGAGDTQYFGPGTRLTVL.

J is TRBJ1-6 and V is TRBV5-6; 9 bases align to TRBD1. Germline assignment: CDR1 SGHDT and CDR2 YYEEEE. The CDR3 is 14 amino acids. The V segment lost 4 bases and the J segment 10 bases; nucleotides outside the gene matches: 6. CDR3 in DNA: TGTGCCAGCAGCAATGGGGACAGGGAATCACCCCTCCACTTT. Translating gives CASSNGDRESPLHF.

The V call is TRBV5-4, the J call TRBJ2-6, with D possibly called TRBD1 or TRBD2 (5 bases each). CDR3 length: 19 residues. V lost 0 bases and J lost 0, with 16 bases in between. Germline assignment: CDR1 SGHNT and CDR2 YYREEE (reference sequence). As DNA, the CDR3 is TGTGCCAGCAGCTTGGTGCAGGGACCGTCGCACTCTGGGGCCAACGTCCTGACTTTC. This translates into CASSLVQGPSHSGANVLTF.

This clone was observed a few times. The chain couples TRBV19 to TRBJ1-5; 7 bases are a match to TRBD1. CDR1 LNHDA and CDR2 SQIVND come from the germline V gene (reference sequence). The CDR3 runs to 15 residues. V was pared by 1 base and J by 7 bases, with 7 bases of the junction left unmatched. The CDR3 loop reads CASSIGETGRQPQHF. The CDR3 DNA follows: TGTGCCAGTAGTATAGGTGAGACAGGGAGACAGCCCCAGCATTTT.

The chain couples TRBV5-4 to TRBJ2-7; D remains unclear. CDR1 is SGHNT and CDR2 is YYREEE in the germline V gene (reference sequence). This CDR3 is 15 amino acids long. Deletions cut 0 bases from V and 3 bases from J, with 13 bases between. CDR3 nucleotide sequence: TGTGCCAGCAGCTTGGCTATGGGTCAGCACTACGAGCAGTACTTC. Its translation: CASSLAMGQHYEQYF.

The gene calls are TRBV25-1 and TRBJ2-2, with 15 bases identical to TRBD2. This CDR3 has 18 residues. Germline V gene data show CDR1 as MGHDK and CDR2 as SYGVNS. Losses at the gene ends were 5 bases for V and 3 bases for J; bases not matched to a gene: 7. CDR3 loop: CASSPGTSGGSHTGELFF. The DNA of the CDR3 is TGTGCCAGCAGTCCGGGGACTAGCGGGGGGTCCCACACCGGGGAGCTGTTTTTT.

This chain uses TRBV7-2 with TRBJ2-7; 11 bases are a match to TRBD2. Germline V gene lookup returns CDR1 SGHTA and CDR2 FQGNSA. V shed 5 bases, J shed 3 bases, and the junction held 3 bases outside the gene matches. The CDR3 has 14 amino acids. Here the CDR3 reads CASSNGLAGYEQYF. In DNA, the CDR3 is TGTGCCAGCAGCAATGGACTAGCGGGCTACGAGCAGTACTTC. The whole variable domain, remainder taken from reference TRBV7-2 and TRBJ2-7, is GAGVSQSPSNKVTEKGKDVELRCDPISGHTALYWYRQSLGQGLEFLIYFQGNSAPDKSGLPSDRFSAERTGGSVSTLTIQRTQQEDSAVYLCASSNGLAGYEQYFGPGTRLTVT.

The rearrangement links TRBV5-1 to TRBJ2-2; D ambiguous. Germline values: CDR1 SGHRS, CDR2 YFSETQ. There are 14 residues in the CDR3. Trimming shortened V by 1 base and J by 3 bases, and 7 bases separated the two germline ends. The CDR3: CASSLLLYTGELFF. The CDR3 DNA follows: TGCGCCAGCAGCTTGCTCTTATACACCGGGGAGCTGTTTTTT.

Remarks on this clone: Other nucleotide sequences from this sample produce the same CDR3. This rearrangement joins TRBV27 to TRBJ2-5; D is undetermined. The CDR3 runs to 13 residues. CDR1 is MNHEY and CDR2 is SMNVEV in the germline V gene (reference sequence). Trimming shortened V by 2 bases and J by 4 bases, and 8 bases separated the two germline ends. The CDR3 reads CASSLGWGETQYF. The DNA for the CDR3 is TGTGCCAGCAGTTTAGGTTGGGGAGAGACCCAGTACTTC.

The chain has TRBV27 and TRBJ1-2; TRBD1 might be the D (5 bases). The CDR3 contains 16 residues. Germline loops: CDR1 MNHEY, CDR2 SMNVEV (reference sequence). V was cut by 6 bases and J by 1 base, with 18 bases left in between. The CDR3: CASSTTTGDSNYGYTF. Written as DNA, the CDR3 is TGTGCCAGCAGCACGACGACGGGAGACAGTAACTATGGCTACACCTTC.

This chain links TRBV5-1 with TRBJ2-3, with a possible D match to TRBD2 (6 bases). The CDR3 consists of 14 residues. The ends were cut back, 4 bases at V and 2 bases at J, with 11 bases in the middle. Germline V gene lookup returns CDR1 SGHRS and CDR2 YFSETQ. As DNA, the CDR3 is TGCGCCAGCAGCCTTTGGGGGGACACAGATACGCAGTATTTT. Its protein is CASSLWGDTDTQYF.

Worth noting for this clone: The junction does not match germline at one end; this may be a read error. V usage is TRBV6-4 and J usage is TRBJ2-1, with 9 bases aligning to TRBD1. CDR3 length: 16 residues. Germline V lookup: CDR1 MRHNA, CDR2 SNTAGT. The CDR3 coding sequence is TGTGCCAGCAGTTACTCGGGGACAGGGAATTGGAATGAGCAGTTCTTC. Amino acids: CASSYSGTGNWNEQFF.

CDR3 nucleotides: TGCGCCAGCAGCTCCCTTGCGGCCAGCACAGATACGCAGTATTTT. Translating it yields CASSSLAASTDTQYF. The J gene is TRBJ2-3, the V gene TRBV5-1; D is uncertain. The CDR3 contains 15 residues. V lost 3 bases and J 0 bases, leaving 11 bases between the germline ends. Per germline, CDR1 SGHRS and CDR2 YFSETQ.